This entry is about one TCR beta chain. The specificity of this receptor is unknown. Per-base qualities were not stored, and no clone one base away is much larger. This specimen comes from a study of control samples from healthy donors and cancer patients (dated by TCRdb to 2018 to 2021). Library preparation employed the immunoSEQ multiplex PCR assay. This is the immuneACCESS table as TCRdb keeps it, with only in-frame sequences that have V and J called. A part of the clones is gone; compared with another copy, unresolved V genes explain less than half, and the rest is unexplained. The table for this sample lists 120,000 or so clones; roughly nine tenths of them were counted only once. 7.8% of the sample goes to the ten largest clones. Reading from cysteine to phenylalanine, the CDR3 counts 18 amino acids. Solely the CDR3 DNA is kept, with 54 bases framed from the first base. The germline V gene gives CDR1 as LGHNA and CDR2 as YSLEER. V is cut by 2 bases and J by 2 bases, and the space between the germline ends is 21 bases.

The sequence was obtained from a woman between 18 and 30 years old in good health. The sample comprised blood. The chain is made from TRBV4-3 and TRBJ1-1; the D gene is not confidently resolved. The DNA sequence follows: TGCGCCAGCAGCCAAACCTGGAACGGATGGGTTGACAACACTGAAGCTTTCTTT. Its protein is CASSQTWNGWVDNTEAFF.